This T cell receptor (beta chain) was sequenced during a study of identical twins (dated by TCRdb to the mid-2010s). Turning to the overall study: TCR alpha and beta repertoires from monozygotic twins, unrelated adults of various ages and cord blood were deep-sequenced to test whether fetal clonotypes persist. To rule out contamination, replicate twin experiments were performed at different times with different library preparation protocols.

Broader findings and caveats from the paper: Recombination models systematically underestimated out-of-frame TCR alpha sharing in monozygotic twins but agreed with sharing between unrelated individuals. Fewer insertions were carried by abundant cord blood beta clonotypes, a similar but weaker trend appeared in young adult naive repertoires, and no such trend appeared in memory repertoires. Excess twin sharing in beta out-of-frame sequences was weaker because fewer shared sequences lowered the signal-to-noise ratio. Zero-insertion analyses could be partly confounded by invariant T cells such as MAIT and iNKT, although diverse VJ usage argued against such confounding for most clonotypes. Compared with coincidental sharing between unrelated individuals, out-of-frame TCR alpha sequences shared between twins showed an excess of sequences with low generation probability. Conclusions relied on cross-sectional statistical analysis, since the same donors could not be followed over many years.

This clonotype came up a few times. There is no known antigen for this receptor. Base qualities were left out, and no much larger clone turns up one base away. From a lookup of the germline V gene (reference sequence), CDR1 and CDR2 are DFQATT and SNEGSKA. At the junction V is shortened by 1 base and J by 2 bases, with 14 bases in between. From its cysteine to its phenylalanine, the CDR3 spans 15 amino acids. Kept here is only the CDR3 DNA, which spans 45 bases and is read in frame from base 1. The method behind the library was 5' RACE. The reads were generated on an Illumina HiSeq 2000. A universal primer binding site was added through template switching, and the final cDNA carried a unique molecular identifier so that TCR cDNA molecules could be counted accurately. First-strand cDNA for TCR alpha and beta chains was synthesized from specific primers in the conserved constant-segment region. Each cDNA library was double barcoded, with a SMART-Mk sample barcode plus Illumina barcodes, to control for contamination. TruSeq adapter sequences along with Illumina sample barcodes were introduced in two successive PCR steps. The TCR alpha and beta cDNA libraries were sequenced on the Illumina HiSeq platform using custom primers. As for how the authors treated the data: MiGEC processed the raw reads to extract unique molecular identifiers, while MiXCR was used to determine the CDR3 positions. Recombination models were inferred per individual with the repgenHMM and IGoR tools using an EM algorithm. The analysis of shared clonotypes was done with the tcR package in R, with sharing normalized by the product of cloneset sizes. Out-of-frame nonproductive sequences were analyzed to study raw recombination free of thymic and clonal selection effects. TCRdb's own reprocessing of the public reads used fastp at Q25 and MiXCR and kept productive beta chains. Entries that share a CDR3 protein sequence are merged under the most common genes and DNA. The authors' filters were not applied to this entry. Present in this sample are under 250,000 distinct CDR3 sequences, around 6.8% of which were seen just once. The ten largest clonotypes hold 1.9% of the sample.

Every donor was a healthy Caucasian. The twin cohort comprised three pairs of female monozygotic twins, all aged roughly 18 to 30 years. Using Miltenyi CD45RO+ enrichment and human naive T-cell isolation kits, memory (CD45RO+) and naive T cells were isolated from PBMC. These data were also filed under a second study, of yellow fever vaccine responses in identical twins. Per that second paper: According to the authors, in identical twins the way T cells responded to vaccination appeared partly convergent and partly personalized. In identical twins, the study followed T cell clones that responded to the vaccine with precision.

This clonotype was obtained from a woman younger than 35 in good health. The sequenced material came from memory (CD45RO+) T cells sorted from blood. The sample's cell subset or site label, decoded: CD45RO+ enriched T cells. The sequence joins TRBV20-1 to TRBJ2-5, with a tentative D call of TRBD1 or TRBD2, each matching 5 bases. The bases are TGCAGTGCTAGAGTCGTTCAGGGACGTCAAGAGACCCAGTACTTC. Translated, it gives CSARVVQGRQETQYF.